Each of the 30 T cell receptor beta chains below was sequenced from the same sample in a study of T cell repertoires in cytomegalovirus infection. Antigens for these TCRs are unknown. TCRdb called the reads again in MiXCR, with one record for every CDR3 protein. The sample lists roughly 350,000 distinct CDR3 sequences; about 35% were seen once. Sequenced here: cultured PBMCs, sampled from culture after CMV antigen stimulation. The receptors originated from a human donor in good health (CMV status not recorded). Some clones in this sample may be carry-over from other donors' samples.

The chain recombines TRBV29-1 with TRBJ1-3; TRBD1 is a possible D gene (5 bases). The CDR3 loop spans 19 amino acids. Germline V gene sequence: CDR1 SQVTM, CDR2 ANQGSEA. Trimming shortened V by 7 bases and J by 0 bases, and 28 bases separated the two germline ends. The CDR3 loop is CSDPTLRRQTNLSGNTIYF. Here the CDR3 DNA reads TGCAGCGACCCAACCCTCCGTAGACAGACCAACCTCTCTGGAAACACCATATATTTT.

The J gene is TRBJ1-1, the V gene TRBV29-1; D not certain. CDR1 is SQVTM, CDR2 ANQGSEA, per germline. This CDR3 is 13 amino acids long. With 6 bases removed from V and 0 bases from J, the gap between germline ends came to 11 bases. The CDR3 here is CSVYVTVNTEAFF. The CDR3 coding sequence is TGCAGCGTGTACGTCACAGTGAACACTGAAGCTTTCTTT.

This chain uses TRBV7-6 with TRBJ2-1, with D perhaps matching TRBD1 (5 bases). Germline V CDR1 and CDR2: SGHVS, FNYEAQ. The ends were cut back, 5 bases at V and 0 bases at J, with 11 bases in the middle. CDR3 size: 15 residues. This CDR3 is CASSGPRVSYNEQFF. The CDR3 region has the DNA TGTGCCAGCAGCGGCCCCAGGGTCTCCTACAATGAGCAGTTCTTC.

This clonotype was recorded a few times. The rearrangement links TRBV28 to TRBJ1-1; tentatively, D is TRBD1 (5 bases). V lost 3 bases, J lost 8 bases, and 10 bases lay in between. This CDR3 is built from 12 residues. Per the germline V gene, CDR1 is MDHEN and CDR2 is SYDVKM. CDR3: CASSLSRGEAFF. The CDR3 bases are TGTGCCAGCAGTTTGAGTAGGGGAGAAGCTTTCTTT.

The V and J genes are TRBV6-6 and TRBJ2-3; 7 nucleotides match TRBD2. The trim removed 7 bases at V and 0 bases at J, leaving 4 bases unmatched. CDR3 length: 14 residues. The germline gives CDR1 MNHNY, CDR2 SVGAGI (reference sequence). CDR3 residues: CASNPAGSTDTQYF. Written as DNA, the CDR3 is TGTGCCAGCAATCCAGCGGGGAGCACAGATACGCAGTATTTT.

This clonotype was counted a few times. The chain carries TRBV27 and TRBJ2-5, with D maybe TRBD2 (6 bases). V lost 5 bases, J lost 5 bases, and 21 bases lay in between. The germline V gene encodes CDR1 MNHEY and CDR2 SMNVEV (reference sequence). This CDR3 comprises 16 residues. CDR3 in DNA: TGTGCCAGCAGTCCCGCTGTAGCGGCACGGGGGGAGACCCAGTACTTC. Translating it yields CASSPAVAARGETQYF.

The chain combines TRBV19 with TRBJ1-2; D ambiguous. V was cut by 9 bases and J by 4 bases, with 15 bases left in between. This CDR3 spans 13 amino acids. Germline-derived CDR1 and CDR2 are LNHDA and SQIVND (reference sequence). CDR3 sequence (DNA): TGTGCCAGCCGACAAGAGCGGTCCTATGGCTACACCTTC. Protein: CASRQERSYGYTF. Combining the CDR3 with reference TRBV19 and TRBJ1-2 gives the whole variable domain DGGITQSPKYLFRKEGQNVTLSCEQNLNHDAMYWYRQDPGQGLRLIYYSQIVNDFQKGDIAEGYSVSREKKESFPLTVTSAQKNPTAFYLCASRQERSYGYTFGSGTRLTVV.

This clonotype occurred once. This chain uses TRBV6-2 or TRBV6-3 with TRBJ2-7; D uncertain. V was cut by 0 bases and J by 3 bases, with 9 bases left in between. This CDR3 is built from 14 residues. In germline, CDR1 is MNHEY, CDR2 SVGEGT. The CDR3, as DNA: TGTGCCAGCAGTTACTCCCCCCTACACTACGAGCAGTACTTC. This codes for CASSYSPLHYEQYF.

This clonotype was detected ten times or more. This chain's CDR3 is CSARQVLSSGNTIYF. CDR3 DNA: TGCAGTGCCCGACAAGTCCTGAGCTCTGGAAACACCATATATTTT. The chain carries TRBV20-1 and TRBJ1-3, with D unclear. Trimming cost V 6 bases and J 0 bases, with 15 bases left between them. Germline-derived CDR1 and CDR2 are DFQATT and SNEGSKA (reference sequence). This CDR3 spans 15 amino acids.

The chain carries TRBV10-2 and TRBJ2-2; 8 bases match TRBD2. Germline V gene data show CDR1 as WSHSY and CDR2 as SAAADI. Unmatched junction bases numbered 2, after V lost 5 bases and J lost 3 bases. The CDR3 has 14 amino acids. The CDR3 loop is CASSSAGDTGELFF. CDR3 nucleotide sequence: TGCGCCAGCAGTTCAGCGGGAGACACCGGGGAGCTGTTTTTT.

About this clonotype itself: A read error may account for a junction end that differs from germline. The chain couples TRBV6-2 or TRBV6-3 to TRBJ2-1, with 8 bases fitting TRBD2. CDR1 and CDR2 from the germline V gene are MNHEY and SVGEGT. The CDR3 covers 14 residues. The CDR3 coding sequence is TGTGCGACTCTTTTGAGCGGGAGCGTTAATGAGCAGATCTTC. Its translation: CATLLSGSVNEQIF.

The chain couples TRBV6-2 or TRBV6-3 to TRBJ1-5, with unresolved D. CDR1 MNHEY and CDR2 SVGEGT come from the germline V gene. The CDR3 loop spans 12 amino acids. Trimming stripped 4 bases from V and 11 bases from J, with 12 bases between. In DNA form, the CDR3 reads TGTGCCAGCAGTTCCGGGCCGCGGGCCCAGCATTTT. This translates into CASSSGPRAQHF.

The rearrangement joins TRBV18 to TRBJ2-1; D unclear. This CDR3 region has 15 residues. Deletions cut 1 base from V and 0 bases from J, with 7 bases between. In germline, CDR1 is KGHSH, CDR2 LQKENI. This CDR3 reads CASSPLLSSYNEQFF. The CDR3 bases are TGTGCCAGCTCACCACTCCTGAGCTCCTACAATGAGCAGTTCTTC.

This clonotype was observed a single time. The chain employs TRBV27 and TRBJ2-5, with D maybe TRBD1 (5 bases). Trimming removed 6 bases from V and 3 bases from J, with 17 bases in between. Germline values: CDR1 MNHEY, CDR2 SMNVEV (reference sequence). The CDR3 covers 15 residues. Written as DNA, the CDR3 is TGTGCCAGCAGCCCCCTCGGCCAGGGTGAAGAGACCCAGTACTTC. This encodes CASSPLGQGEETQYF.

J is TRBJ1-1 and V is TRBV9, with D maybe TRBD1 (5 bases). The CDR3 has 14 residues. CDR1 SGDLS and CDR2 YYNGEE come from the germline V gene. Trimming shortened V by 0 bases and J by 4 bases, and 10 bases separated the two germline ends. Here the CDR3 reads CASSVAPGTTEAFF. CDR3 sequence (DNA): TGTGCCAGCAGCGTAGCACCAGGGACCACTGAAGCTTTCTTT.

This sequence joins TRBV20-1 and TRBJ1-1, with D unclear. The V gene lost 4 bases and the J gene lost 0 bases, with 12 bases spanning the gap. The CDR3 spans 14 residues. The germline V gene encodes CDR1 DFQATT and CDR2 SNEGSKA (reference sequence). CDR3 sequence reads: CSAKKDNMNTEAFF. The CDR3 nucleotides are TGCAGTGCTAAAAAAGACAACATGAACACTGAAGCTTTCTTT.

The sample holds a few counts of this clonotype. The chain combines TRBV7-2 with TRBJ2-3; D not certain. Germline loops: CDR1 SGHTA, CDR2 FQGNSA. V lost 5 bases to trimming and J lost 5 bases, with 11 bases between them. There are 13 residues in the CDR3. As DNA, the CDR3 is TGTGCCAGCAGCCCCGGCGCGGTAGATACGCAGTATTTT. Translation gives CASSPGAVDTQYF.

This clonotype showed up many times. The chain links TRBV4-1 to TRBJ2-7; no definite D call. The CDR3 is 14 residues long. V lost 1 base, J lost 3 bases, and 10 bases lay in between. The germline CDR1 and CDR2 sequences are MGHRA and YSYEKL. Written as DNA, the CDR3 is TGCGCCAGCAGCCAAGTCGTTCACAGCTACGAGCAGTACGTC. Protein product: CASSQVVHSYEQYV.

To note about this clonotype: This may be a read error, as it is one base from a much larger clone. The V gene is TRBV7-9, the J gene TRBJ2-3, with 8 positions matching TRBD2. Germline CDR1 SEHNR, CDR2 FQNEAQ (reference sequence). The CDR3 is made up of 18 amino acids. J was trimmed by 3 bases and V by 1 base; bases with no gene match: 12. CDR3 residues: CASSLVLRGRTGTDTQYF. As DNA, the CDR3 is TGTGCCAGCAGCTTAGTGTTGCGCGGGAGGACCGGGACAGATACGCAGTATTTT.

Only a few counts were recorded for this clonotype. For the CDR3, the DNA is TGTGCCAGCGCCATTGGGGACAGGAGCACAGATACGCAGTATTTT. This translates into CASAIGDRSTDTQYF. V is TRBV7-2 and J is TRBJ2-3; TRBD1 agrees at 8 bases. Germline loops: CDR1 SGHTA, CDR2 FQGNSA. Losses at the gene ends were 8 bases for V and 0 bases for J; bases not matched to a gene: 7. The CDR3 length is 15 residues.

In its sample, this clonotype was seen many times. This chain links TRBV7-2 with TRBJ2-5, with D possibly called TRBD1 or TRBD2 (5 bases each). Germline lookup yields CDR1 SGHTA and CDR2 FQGNSA. V was trimmed by 5 bases and J by 5 bases, leaving 12 bases between them. This CDR3 is built from 13 residues. CDR3 in amino acids: CASSPVWGETQYF. CDR3 coding DNA: TGTGCCAGCAGCCCCGTCTGGGGGGAGACCCAGTACTTC.

About this clonotype: At one end the junction does not follow the germline gene, possibly because of a read error. This chain uses TRBV5-3 with TRBJ1-2; perhaps TRBD1 as D (5 bases). TRBV5-3 is given ORF status, its function remaining uncertain. The CDR3 is 15 residues long. The CDR3 here is CASSLRSGGGYGYTF. DNA for the CDR3: TGTGCCAGCAGCTTGCGTTCTGGGGGAGGCTATGGCTACACCTTC.

This clonotype has only a few counts. The CDR3 region has the DNA TGTGCCAGTAGTATAGGGAGCGGGAGAACCTACAATGAGCAGTTCTTC. It yields the protein CASSIGSGRTYNEQFF. The rearrangement links TRBV19 to TRBJ2-1, with 8 bases that match TRBD2. V gave up 1 base and J gave up 2 bases; unmatched junction bases: 4. CDR3 length: 16 amino acids. Looked up from germline, CDR1 is LNHDA and CDR2 is SQIVND (reference sequence).

The DNA of the CDR3 is TGTGCCAGTAGTATCAGTCTGAACACTGAAGCTTTCTTT. As protein: CASSISLNTEAFF. The chain is built from TRBV19 and TRBJ1-1; unclear D gene. Germline CDR1 reads LNHDA; CDR2 reads SQIVND (reference sequence). The CDR3 loop spans 13 amino acids. V was shortened by 3 bases and J by 0 bases, with 5 bases between the two germline ends.

The table lists this clonotype with many counts. The chain combines TRBV7-2 with TRBJ2-7; no firm D call. The CDR3 covers 14 residues. Trimming cost V 2 bases and J 1 base, with 9 bases left between them. Germline CDR1 is SGHTA and CDR2 is FQGNSA. The CDR3 coding sequence is TGTGCCAGCAGCTTACCTGGACGGTCCTACGAGCAGTACTTC. Protein product: CASSLPGRSYEQYF.

This clonotype was counted between two and nine times. V and J are TRBV6-1 and TRBJ2-3; D might be TRBD1 or TRBD2, each matching 5 bases. Germline loops: CDR1 MNHNS, CDR2 SASEGT. This CDR3 is 15 amino acids long. Trimming took off 0 bases at V and 2 bases at J, with 9 bases between the two ends. CDR3 amino acids: CASSEAGENTDTQYF. The CDR3 coding sequence is TGTGCCAGCAGTGAAGCGGGGGAGAACACAGATACGCAGTATTTT.

This clonotype was seen ten or more times. The chain recombines TRBV7-9 with TRBJ1-3, with TRBD1 matching 9 bases. This CDR3 is built from 17 residues. Germline loops: CDR1 SEHNR, CDR2 FQNEAQ (reference sequence). The junction had 7 bases not matched to a gene; V was cut back by 4 bases and J by 0 bases. CDR3 bases: TGTGCCAGCAGCTCACTACAGGGGGCCCACTCTGGAAACACCATATATTTT. It specifies CASSSLQGAHSGNTIYF.

DNA for the CDR3: TGTGCCAGCAGCGGGTGGGACAACCCTAGCGGGAGACCCTACGAGCAGTACTTC. Translation gives CASSGWDNPSGRPYEQYF. The gene calls are TRBV7-9 and TRBJ2-7; TRBD2 matches at 10 bases. Germline trimming cut 5 bases from V and 2 bases from J; bases unmatched to any gene: 15. Germline lookup yields CDR1 SEHNR and CDR2 FQNEAQ (reference sequence). There are 18 residues in the CDR3.

The chain has TRBV20-1 and TRBJ1-2; 8 positions match TRBD1. The CDR3 has 12 residues. The junction had 0 bases not matched to a gene; V was cut back by 4 bases and J by 2 bases. Looked up from germline, CDR1 is DFQATT and CDR2 is SNEGSKA (reference sequence). CDR3 bases: TGCAGTGCTAACAGGGGGAACTATGGCTACACCTTC. Protein sequence: CSANRGNYGYTF.

In this sample, this clonotype turned up many times. V is TRBV7-6 and J is TRBJ1-3; 8 bases fit TRBD1. CDR3 size: 16 residues. J lost 4 bases, V lost 3 bases, and 8 bases had no gene match. The V gene's germline CDR1 is SGHVS and CDR2 FNYEAQ. Here the CDR3 reads CASSFEPGQEGNTIYF. CDR3 DNA: TGTGCCAGCAGCTTCGAACCGGGACAGGAGGGAAACACCATATATTTT.